This record concerns one TCR beta chain sequence. In this sample, this clone turned up once. Its recognized antigen is unknown. The sample holds no much larger clone one base away, and base qualities are not on file. These data are taken from a study of cytomegalovirus exposure and HLA in healthy donors (dated by TCRdb to the late 2010s). For context, the study as a whole: According to an earlier analysis of 550 to 700 of the donors, roughly 180 million T cells yielded some 120 million unique TCR beta sequences and 276 Gb of sequence data. High-throughput TCR immunosequencing, statistical association of individual TCRs with disease status, and machine learning were combined to predict cytomegalovirus infection status. On average, roughly 250,000 unique TCR beta nucleotide sequences were sequenced per donor among some 420 genotyped donors of the cohort, with roughly 18% of those sequences being non-productive. Typing coverage varied by locus: roughly 620-630 donors for A, B, C, DRB1 and DQB1; roughly 560 for DQA1; 606 for DPA1; approximately 470 for DPB1. The T cell repertoires of roughly 660 subjects were profiled by immunosequencing and related to cytomegalovirus serostatus. A later genetic analysis used genome-wide SNP genotypes for about 65% of the 666 donors, treating that subset as a discovery cohort. HLA typing covered class I and class II loci at four-digit resolution. All discovery cohort repertoires had been generated on a single sequencing platform. Approximately 330 gigabases of sequencing data and 70 million to 95 million unique TCR sequences made up an early release that covered about 640 HLA-typed donors. To study patterns of TCR occurrence, a later analysis re-analyzed previously published TCR beta repertoires from 500 to 850 donors and added high-resolution HLA genotyping. The study was designed to test whether signatures of past pathogen exposure could be identified by cataloging public T cell receptors. In an earlier analysis of about 590 of the donors, high-throughput TCR beta sequencing was used to judge whether each TCR beta V gene segment behaved as functional or pseudogenic. Among the roughly 400 genotyped donors, around 79% belonged to the genetic ancestry cluster associated with self-reported Caucasian donors. A separate validation cohort of 100 to 150 different subjects was used in addition to the approximately 700-subject first cohort. Donor age, sex, ethnicity and CMV serostatus were compiled alongside the repertoire data. Because of strong linkage in the cohort, roughly five DR-DQ haplotypes were treated as single units for association and clustering. In the later analysis, no new phenotypic data were used to find candidate immune exposures; instead, reliance was placed on TCR beta sequences and their occurrence across donors. The investigation overall reported the following: In vitro tests confirmed that three of the cytomegalovirus-associated TCR beta chains recognize cytomegalovirus antigens. According to a later analysis, parvovirus B19, influenza, CMV and Epstein-Barr virus appeared linked to several top co-occurrence clusters. Some IMGT-functional V segments, including TRBV6-2 and TRBV6-3, could not be told apart with the 87-base-pair reads, so those segments were excluded. Linkage disequilibrium might explain the correlated functional status among segregating V segments, but an unknown experimental factor could not be excluded. In both the original and validation cohorts, the classifier was reported to diagnose cytomegalovirus status with high specificity and sensitivity. When HLA alleles, especially DR and DQ, strongly co-occurred, attributing TCR associations to individual alleles was difficult. Most TCR sequences were seen in very few donors, while some public TCRs were found in many individuals. At a false discovery rate of 0.05, a later analysis linked 16,951 TCR beta sequences to specific HLA alleles. According to a later analysis, most CMV-associated TCR beta chains appeared to be HLA-restricted, and the HLA associations seemed to be driven largely by CMV exposure. V-gene and J-gene trimming of TCR beta chains was associated with a missense DCLRE1C variant in a later genetic analysis, and the association was replicated in an independent cohort. A cluster of highly shared sequence variants was judged likely to be a technical artifact of the sequencing pipeline. A later genetic analysis reported fewer N-insertions in productive TCRs among donors in an Asian-associated ancestry cluster than the roughly 620-donor mean. A total of roughly 160 TCR beta chains were listed by the study as associated with cytomegalovirus. An earlier analysis of approximately 500 of the donors showed that most TCR beta V segments appeared in productive rearrangements either about 87% or about 30% of the time, which broadly matched IMGT annotations. Because HLA typing was missing for some donors at each locus, association tests included only the typed subset. In a later analysis, the rate of TCR association differed among HLA loci, with DRB1 alleles having the most associated TCRs and HLA-C alleles having the fewest. Compared with equally common non-associated chains, HLA-associated TCR beta chains in a later analysis were more clonally expanded and had lower generation probabilities. A further reported finding was that TCR beta sequences accurately predicted the HLA-A and HLA-B alleles for most subjects in the first cohort. The only immune exposure information available for the cohort was CMV serostatus. The earlier analysis of fewer than 750 of the donors excluded approximately 17 rarely observed V segments, including chromosome 9 orphons, because counts were too low. Only TCR beta chains were sequenced in this cohort, and the absence of alpha or paired-chain data limited detectable features. Roughly uniform sequencing depth across donors was assumed in presence/absence analyses, although this assumption may not hold. It was suggested by the authors that the approach could potentially be generalized to other disease states and immunological phenotypes.

Spanning cysteine to phenylalanine, the CDR3 consists of 13 amino acids. The kept DNA is CDR3 alone, 39 bases in frame from the first base. The germline ends are 13 bases apart after V is trimmed by 0 bases and J by 10 bases. CDR1 and CDR2 are read off the germline V gene as SGHDN and FVKESK. The cohort consisted of 666 healthy bone marrow donors. All cohort members were sampled while nominally healthy, although unrecorded immune exposures were likely present. The donor tested CMV seronegative, placing the donor among the 300 to 450 seronegative members of the cohort. A peripheral blood sample was collected from each donor, and TCR beta sequencing was performed on peripheral blood mononuclear cells. Genomic DNA was extracted from the blood cell samples with the Qiagen DNeasy Blood Extraction Kit. Libraries were built with the immunoSEQ multiplex PCR assay. The multiplex PCR relied on a mix of 60 forward primers for TCR Vbeta segments and 13 reverse primers for TCR Jbeta segments. The CDR3 region of rearranged TCR beta genes was amplified from genomic DNA with a multiplex PCR assay. Amplified TCR beta libraries were sequenced as 87-base-pair reads on the Illumina HiSeq System. On the authors' methods: In a later analysis, some 80 million unique TCR beta chains were counted across the approximately 620 repertoires, and about 10 million of these chains were shared by at least two donors. Raw reads were error-corrected and collapsed into unique sequences by a nearest-neighbor algorithm in which closely related sequences were merged to remove PCR and sequencing errors. To assign V, D and J gene segments, CDR3 sequences were aligned to IMGT reference sequences. For a sequence to be retained, a match of at least six nucleotides to both a V gene segment and a J gene segment was required. A rearrangement was called productive if the CDR3 had no stop codons and remained in frame with V and J, and every other rearrangement was called non-productive. Following IMGT convention, CDR3 was defined as the stretch from the second conserved V-encoded cysteine to the conserved J-encoded phenylalanine. The earlier analysis of 500 to 600 of the donors excluded sequences that lacked an unambiguous match to a single V gene segment. In an earlier analysis of approximately 610 of the donors, V segments were called functional above 56.7% productive rearrangements and were called segregating when the between-donor standard deviation exceeded 5%. To diagnose cytomegalovirus status from the catalog of TCR beta chain sequences, a statistical classification framework was built. In a later analysis, TCR nucleotide sequences were compared against IMGT/GENE-DB human TR gene sequences so that V and J genes could be assigned. A later analysis assigned CDR3 sequences and most-parsimonious VDJ recombination scenarios with the TCRdist pipeline. In a later analysis, every TCR beta chain was defined by the combination of its CDR3 amino acid sequence and its V-gene family, and reads without a unique V-gene family were dropped. In a later analysis, 500 to 650 highly shared, low-generation-probability nucleotide sequences were removed to address suspected cross-contamination and a sequencing artifact. For each public chain, a later analysis derived a clonal expansion index from normalized ranks of inferred template counts within each repertoire. Generation probabilities in a later analysis came from a VDJ recombination model fitted to out-of-frame rearrangements, and those results were checked against IGoR. In a later analysis, TCR-TCR, TCR-HLA and TCR-CMV co-occurrence was scored with hypergeometric tests, and a repertoire-size bias correction was applied to TCR pairs. In a later analysis, false discovery rates were estimated by permuting HLA or CMV assignments 20 times. In a later analysis, co-occurring TCRs were grouped with DBSCAN, and TCRdist sequence similarity was added when clustering was performed within HLA-allele-positive subsets. For co-occurrence clustering, repertoires with fewer than 30,000 or more than 120,000 public chains were excluded, along with roughly 5 repertoires with anomalous nucleotide sharing. As stored in TCRdb, this immuneACCESS dataset retains in-frame rearrangements with V and J assigned. A fraction of the clones does not appear; measured against another copy, unresolved V genes explain less than half of the discrepancy, and the remainder lacks a known reason. From that table come the V and J calls and clone size; the DNA was used to work out D and trimming. The sample table holds around 100,000 clones, of which around 73% were seen once. Of the sample, more than 3% falls within the top ten clones.

This chain joins TRBV14 to TRBJ2-7; TRBD2 is a possible D gene, resting on 6 matching bases. This TCR was sampled from a man between 40 and 49 years old in good health and CMV-seronegative. The sequenced sample consisted of PBMCs. The CDR3 in this case is CASSQDALAVQYF. The nucleotide sequence is given as TGTGCCAGCAGCCAAGATGCGTTAGCGGTACAGTACTTC.